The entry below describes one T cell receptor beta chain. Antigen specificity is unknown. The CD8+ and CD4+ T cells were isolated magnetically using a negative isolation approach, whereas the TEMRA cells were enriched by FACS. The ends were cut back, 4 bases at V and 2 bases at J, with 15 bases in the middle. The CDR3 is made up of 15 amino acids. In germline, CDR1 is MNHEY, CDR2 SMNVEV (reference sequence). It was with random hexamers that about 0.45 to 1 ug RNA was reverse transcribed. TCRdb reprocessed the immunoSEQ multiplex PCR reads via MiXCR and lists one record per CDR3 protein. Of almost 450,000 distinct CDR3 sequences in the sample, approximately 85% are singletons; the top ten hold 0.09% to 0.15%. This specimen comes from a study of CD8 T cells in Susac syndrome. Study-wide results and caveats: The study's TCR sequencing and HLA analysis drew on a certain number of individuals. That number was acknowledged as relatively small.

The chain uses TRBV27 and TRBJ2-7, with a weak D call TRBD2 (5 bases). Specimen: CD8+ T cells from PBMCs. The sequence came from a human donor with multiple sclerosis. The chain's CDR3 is CASSSVDFGPYEQYF. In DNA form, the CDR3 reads TGTGCCAGCAGTTCCGTGGACTTCGGGCCCTACGAGCAGTACTTC.